The text below deals with one T cell receptor (beta chain). These data are taken from a study of control samples from healthy donors and cancer patients. Assay: immunoSEQ multiplex PCR; the TCRdb copy retains only in-frame clones and omits some. The sample includes about 65,000 clones, 90% seen only once; the top ten take 1.2%. This CDR3 has 17 amino acids. Germline loops: CDR1 SGHVS, CDR2 FQNEAQ. V gave up 5 bases and J gave up 5 bases, with 19 bases separating them. The TCR sequence derives from a woman aged 50 to 65 with colorectal cancer. Sequencing input: PBMCs. The genes are TRBV7-8 and TRBJ1-6, with a tentative D call TRBD1 (6 bases). DNA for the CDR3: TGTGCCAGCAGCCGAAGTATCTGGGACAAAGATAATTCACCCCTCCACTTT. This codes for CASSRSIWDKDNSPLHF.